This TCR beta chain was captured by sequencing in a study of OX40 agonist ivuxolimab in advanced cancers. Method: immunoSEQ multiplex PCR; TCRdb's copy keeps in-frame clones and lacks some. The sample yields tens of thousands of clones, roughly 87% seen once. This CDR3 spans 13 amino acids. Trimming stripped 7 bases from V and 2 bases from J, with 15 bases between. The germline V gene encodes CDR1 GTSNPN and CDR2 SVGIG (reference sequence). Study observations and caveats: Clonal expansion from baseline to week 6 occurred in both CD4+ and CD8+ T cells.

Comments on this clone: Its cognate antigen is unknown.

This chain joins TRBV30 and TRBJ2-7; D not certain. Sample: CD4+ or CD8+ T cells sorted from blood, taken in a trial of the OX40 agonist ivuxolimab. The clonotype was recovered from an adult with an advanced solid tumor such as melanoma, head and neck, liver or kidney cancer. CDR3 amino acids: CASAPPPAYEQYF. CDR3 DNA: TGTGCCTCTGCTCCCCCCCCCGCCTACGAGCAGTACTTC. The complete variable domain, with remaining parts taken from reference TRBV30 and TRBJ2-7, reads SQTIHQWPATLVQPVGSPLSLECTVEGTSNPNLYWYRQAAGRGLQLLFYSVGIGQISSEVPQNLSASRPQDRQFILSSKKLLLSDSGFYLCASAPPPAYEQYFGPGTRLTVT.